The rows below give T cell receptor beta chains drawn from one sample of a study of cytomegalovirus exposure and HLA in healthy donors. Sequenced by immunoSEQ multiplex PCR; TCRdb stores in-frame clones only, minus some. The table has roughly 150,000 clones, 60% to 80% seen once. What was sequenced was PBMCs. The receptors derive from a male donor in good health and CMV-seronegative. Both conserved end residues are part of each CDR3. A D gene is named only where the DNA matches it firmly.

D gene	V gene	J gene	CDR3 protein
NA	TRBV9	TRBJ2-7	CASSPNTVSYEQYF
TRBD1	TRBV7-9	TRBJ2-1	CASSSDRGEQFF
NA	TRBV5-6	TRBJ2-7	CASSFEGFLYEQYF
TRBD2	TRBV19	TRBJ2-1	CASSKIELRGGEQFF
TRBD1	TRBV28	TRBJ1-5	CASSWTGGYQPQHF
TRBD2	TRBV7-9	TRBJ2-5	CSSSSPPGGGRETQYF
NA	TRBV27	TRBJ1-1	CASSPGTPTLKAFF
TRBD1	TRBV7-9	TRBJ2-7	CASSPTGLPLDFPF
NA	TRBV29-1	TRBJ1-1	CSVASQWNTEAFF
NA	TRBV11-2	TRBJ2-7	CASSPGYEQYF
TRBD2	TRBV7-3	TRBJ2-1	CASSSTPGLNYNEQFF